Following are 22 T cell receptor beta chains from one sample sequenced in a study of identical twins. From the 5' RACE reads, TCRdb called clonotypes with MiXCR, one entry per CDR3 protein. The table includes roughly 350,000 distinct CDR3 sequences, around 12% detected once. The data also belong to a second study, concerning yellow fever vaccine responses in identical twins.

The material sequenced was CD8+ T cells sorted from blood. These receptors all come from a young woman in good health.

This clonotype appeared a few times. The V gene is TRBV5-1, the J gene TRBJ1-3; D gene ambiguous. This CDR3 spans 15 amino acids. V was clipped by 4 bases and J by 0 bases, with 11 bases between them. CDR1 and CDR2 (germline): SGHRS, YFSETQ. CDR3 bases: TGCGCCAGCAGCAGATACAGTCTCTCTGGAAACACCATATATTTT. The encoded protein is CASSRYSLSGNTIYF. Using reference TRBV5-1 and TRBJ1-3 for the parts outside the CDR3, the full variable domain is KAGVTQTPRYLIKTRGQQVTLSCSPISGHRSVSWYQQTPGQGLQFLFEYFSETQRNKGNFPGRFSGRQFSNSRSEMNVSTLELGDSALYLCASSRYSLSGNTIYFGEGSWLTVV.

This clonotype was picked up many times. The CDR3, as DNA: TGTGCCAGCAGTTACGGTTTTATCGGACAGGGAAATTCACCCCTCCACTTT. Translating gives CASSYGFIGQGNSPLHF. The chain joins TRBV6-5 to TRBJ1-6; 8 bases agree with TRBD1. Germline V lookup: CDR1 MNHEY, CDR2 SVGAGI. V dropped 2 bases and J dropped 7; count of bases not matched to a gene: 10. CDR3 size: 17 residues.

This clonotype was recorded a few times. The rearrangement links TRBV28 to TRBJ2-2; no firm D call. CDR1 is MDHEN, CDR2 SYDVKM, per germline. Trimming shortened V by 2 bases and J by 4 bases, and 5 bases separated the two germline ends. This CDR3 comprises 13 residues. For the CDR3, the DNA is TGTGCCAGCAGTTTACGGCGCACCGGGGAGCTGTTTTTT. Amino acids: CASSLRRTGELFF. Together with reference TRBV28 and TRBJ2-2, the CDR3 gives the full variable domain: DVKVTQSSRYLVKRTGEKVFLECVQDMDHENMFWYRQDPGLGLRLIYFSYDVKMKEKGDIPEGYSVSREKKERFSLILESASTNQTSMYLCASSLRRTGELFFGEGSRLTVL.

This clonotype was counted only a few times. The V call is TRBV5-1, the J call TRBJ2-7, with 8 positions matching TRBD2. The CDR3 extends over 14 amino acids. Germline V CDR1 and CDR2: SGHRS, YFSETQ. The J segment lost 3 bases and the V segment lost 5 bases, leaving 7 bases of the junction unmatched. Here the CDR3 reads CASSRGGTIYEQYF. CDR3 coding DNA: TGCGCCAGCAGTCGGGGGGGAACGATCTACGAGCAGTACTTC.

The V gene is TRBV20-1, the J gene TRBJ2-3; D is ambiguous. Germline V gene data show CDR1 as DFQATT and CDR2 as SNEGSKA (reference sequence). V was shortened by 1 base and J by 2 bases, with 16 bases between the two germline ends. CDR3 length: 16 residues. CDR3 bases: TGCAGTGCTAGAGTAGGACCACCTATACTCACAGATACGCAGTATTTT. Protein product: CSARVGPPILTDTQYF.

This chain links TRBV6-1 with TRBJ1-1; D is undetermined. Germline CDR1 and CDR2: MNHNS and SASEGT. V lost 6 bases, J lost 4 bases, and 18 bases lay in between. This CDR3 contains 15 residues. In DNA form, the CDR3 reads TGTGCCAGCAGCCTCGATTATCGACTGACCACTGAAGCTTTCTTT. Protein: CASSLDYRLTTEAFF.

This CDR3 is CSVITGTSRDYEQFF. CDR3 nucleotides: TGCAGTGTTATCACCGGGACTAGCCGGGATTATGAGCAGTTCTTC. This chain links TRBV20-1 with TRBJ2-1; 9 nucleotides agree with TRBD2. Germline trimming cut 7 bases from V and 8 bases from J; bases unmatched to any gene: 15. Germline CDR1 reads DFQATT; CDR2 reads SNEGSKA (reference sequence). The CDR3 is made up of 15 amino acids.

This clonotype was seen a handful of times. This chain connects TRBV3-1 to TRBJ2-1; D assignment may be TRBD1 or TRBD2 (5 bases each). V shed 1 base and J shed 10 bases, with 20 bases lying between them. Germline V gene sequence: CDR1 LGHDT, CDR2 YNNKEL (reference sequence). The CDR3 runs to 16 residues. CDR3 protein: CASSQVRYRGGPEQFF. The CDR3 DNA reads TGTGCCAGCAGCCAAGTTCGTTACCGGGGCGGCCCAGAGCAGTTCTTC.

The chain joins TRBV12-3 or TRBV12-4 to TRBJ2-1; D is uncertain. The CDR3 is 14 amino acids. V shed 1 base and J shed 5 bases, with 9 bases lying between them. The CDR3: CASSLGPSDNEQFF. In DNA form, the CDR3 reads TGTGCCAGCAGTTTAGGACCTTCTGACAATGAGCAGTTCTTC.

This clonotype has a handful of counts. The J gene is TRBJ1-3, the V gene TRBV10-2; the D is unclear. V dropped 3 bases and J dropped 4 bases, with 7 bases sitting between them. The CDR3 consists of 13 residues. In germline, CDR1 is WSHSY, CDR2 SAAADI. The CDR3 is CASSDLGGNTIYF. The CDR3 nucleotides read TGCGCCAGCAGTGATCTGGGGGGAAACACCATATATTTT.

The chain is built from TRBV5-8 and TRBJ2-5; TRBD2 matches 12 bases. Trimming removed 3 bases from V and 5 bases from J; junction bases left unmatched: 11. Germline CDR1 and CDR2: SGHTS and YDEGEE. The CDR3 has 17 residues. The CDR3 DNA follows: TGTGCCAGCAGCTGGACTAGCGGGATCACGCAGGGGGAGACCCAGTACTTC. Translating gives CASSWTSGITQGETQYF.

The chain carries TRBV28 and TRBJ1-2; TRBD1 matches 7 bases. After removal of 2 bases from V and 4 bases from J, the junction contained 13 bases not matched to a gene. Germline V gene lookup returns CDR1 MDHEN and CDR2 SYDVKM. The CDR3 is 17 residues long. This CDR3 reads CASSLRGPHRGTYGYTF. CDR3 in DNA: TGTGCCAGCAGTTTAAGGGGACCTCACAGGGGAACCTATGGCTACACCTTC.

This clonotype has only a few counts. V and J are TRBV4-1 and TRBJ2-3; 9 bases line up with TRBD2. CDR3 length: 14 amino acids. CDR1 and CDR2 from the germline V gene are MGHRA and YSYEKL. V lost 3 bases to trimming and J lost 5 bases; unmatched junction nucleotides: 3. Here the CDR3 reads CASSQMTSGDTQYF. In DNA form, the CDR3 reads TGCGCCAGCAGCCAGATGACTAGCGGAGATACGCAGTATTTT.

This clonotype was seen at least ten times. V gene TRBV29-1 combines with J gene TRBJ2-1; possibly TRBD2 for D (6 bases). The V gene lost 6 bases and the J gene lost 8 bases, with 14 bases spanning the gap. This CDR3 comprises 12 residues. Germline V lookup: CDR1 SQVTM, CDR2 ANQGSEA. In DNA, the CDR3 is TGCAGCGTAGAGGGACTCTTCCATGAGCAGTTCTTC. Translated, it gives CSVEGLFHEQFF.

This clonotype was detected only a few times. The CDR3 coding sequence is TGTGCCAGCAGCGTTGCAGGATTGGGGACTGAAGCTTTCTTT. Translation gives CASSVAGLGTEAFF. The chain couples TRBV9 to TRBJ1-1; D uncertain. Per germline, CDR1 SGDLS and CDR2 YYNGEE. The CDR3 has 14 amino acids. Trimming cost V 2 bases and J 5 bases, with 13 bases left between them.

This CDR3 reads CASSVEPERTEAFF. CDR3 in DNA: TGTGCCAGCAGCGTAGAGCCTGAACGAACTGAAGCTTTCTTT. The V and J genes are TRBV9 and TRBJ1-1; the D is unclear. Germline V CDR1 and CDR2: SGDLS, YYNGEE. The CDR3 consists of 14 residues. V was cut by 0 bases and J by 5 bases, with 11 bases left in between.

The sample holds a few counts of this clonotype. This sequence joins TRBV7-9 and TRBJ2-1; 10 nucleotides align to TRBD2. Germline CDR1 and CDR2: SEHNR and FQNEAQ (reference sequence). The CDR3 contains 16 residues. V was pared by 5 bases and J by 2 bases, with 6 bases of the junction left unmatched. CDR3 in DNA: TGTGCCAGCAGCGATCTAGCGGGAGTCGCCTACAATGAGCAGTTCTTC. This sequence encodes CASSDLAGVAYNEQFF. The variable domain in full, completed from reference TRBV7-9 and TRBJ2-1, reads DTGVSQNPRHKITKRGQNVTFRCDPISEHNRLYWYRQTLGQGPEFLTYFQNEAQLEKSRLLSDRFSAERPKGSFSTLEIQRTEQGDSAMYLCASSDLAGVAYNEQFFGPGTRLTVL.

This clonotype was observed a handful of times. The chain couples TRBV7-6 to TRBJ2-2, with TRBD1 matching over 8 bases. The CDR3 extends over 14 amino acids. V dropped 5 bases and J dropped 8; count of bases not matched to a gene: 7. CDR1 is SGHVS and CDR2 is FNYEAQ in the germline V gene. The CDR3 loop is CASSRQGKAGELFF. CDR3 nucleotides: TGTGCCAGCAGCAGACAGGGGAAGGCGGGGGAGCTGTTTTTT.

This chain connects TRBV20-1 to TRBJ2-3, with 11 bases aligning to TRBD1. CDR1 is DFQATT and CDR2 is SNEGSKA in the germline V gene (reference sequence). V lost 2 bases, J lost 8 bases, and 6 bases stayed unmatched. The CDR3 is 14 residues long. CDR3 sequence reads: CSARNRDRGVTQYF. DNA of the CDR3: TGCAGTGCTAGAAACCGGGACAGGGGGGTTACGCAGTATTTT.

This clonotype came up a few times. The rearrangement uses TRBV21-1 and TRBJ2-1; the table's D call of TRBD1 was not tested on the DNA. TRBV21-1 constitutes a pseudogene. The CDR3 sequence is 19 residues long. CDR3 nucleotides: TGTGCCAGCAGCAAAGCGATTCCGGTTCACAGGGCGCCATCCAATGAGCAGTTCTTC. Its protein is CASSKAIPVHRAPSNEQFF.

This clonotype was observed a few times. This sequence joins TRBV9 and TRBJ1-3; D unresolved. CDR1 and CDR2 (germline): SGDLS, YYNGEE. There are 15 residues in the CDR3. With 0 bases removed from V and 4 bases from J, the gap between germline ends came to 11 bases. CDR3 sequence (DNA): TGTGCCAGCAGCGTAGGACCCGGGGAAGGAAACACCATATATTTT. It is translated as CASSVGPGEGNTIYF.

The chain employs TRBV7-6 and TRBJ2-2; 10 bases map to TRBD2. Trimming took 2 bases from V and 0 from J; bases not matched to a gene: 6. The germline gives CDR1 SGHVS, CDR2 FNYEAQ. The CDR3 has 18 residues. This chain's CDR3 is CASSLTSGVKSNTGELFF. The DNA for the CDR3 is TGTGCCAGCAGCTTAACTAGCGGGGTGAAATCGAACACCGGGGAGCTGTTTTTT.